A selection of T cell receptor beta chains follows, all from one sample in a study of blood T cell repertoires in COVID-19. The method was immunoSEQ multiplex PCR; TCRdb's version includes in-frame clones alone and lacks a portion of them. The table has about 210,000 clones, 85% seen once. The sequencing sample was made of PBMCs or T cells enriched from blood (not recorded which). The receptors were sampled from a man in his forties who had recovered from COVID-19. CDR3s include the opening cysteine and the closing phenylalanine or tryptophan. D genes are given only for firm matches. The size entry is marked missing in some rows and otherwise reads once, few, many or a size class.

TGTGCCAGCAGCTTGAAGGATACAGGGGTAAACACTGAAGCTTTCTTT,CASSLKDTGVNTEAFF,TRBD1,TRBV5-4,TRBJ1-1,NA
TGTGCCAGCAGCTTTCCCCCTGCGGAGACCCAGTACTTC,CASSFPPAETQYF,NA,TRBV7-2,TRBJ2-5,NA
TGCAGCGTCGACCGGAGATTTAGCACTGAAGCTTTCTTT,CSVDRRFSTEAFF,NA,TRBV29-1,TRBJ1-1,NA
TGCAGCGCTGGACGGGATTTCTACGAGCAGTACTTC,CSAGRDFYEQYF,NA,TRBV29-1,TRBJ2-7,NA
TGTGCTAGTGATAATAGCGGGAGTCTCAACAATGAGCAGTTCTTC,CASDNSGSLNNEQFF,TRBD2,TRBV12-5,TRBJ2-1,NA
TGCAGCGTTGAAGAAGGAACAGGCTACCCCTACGAGCAGTACTTC,CSVEEGTGYPYEQYF,NA,TRBV29-1,TRBJ2-7,NA
TGTGCCAGCAGCCGGACAGATTACGAGCAGTACTTC,CASSRTDYEQYF,NA,TRBV7-9,TRBJ2-7,NA
TGTGCCAGCAGTTTTACTAGTGGTGAGCAGTTCTTC,CASSFTSGEQFF,NA,TRBV27,TRBJ2-1,NA
TGTGCCAGCAGCGCGGGACAGGGGGCGGGGAGTGGTACGCAGTATTTT,CASSAGQGAGSGTQYF,TRBD1,TRBV7-9,TRBJ2-3,NA
TGTGCCAGCAGCTTAGCGCCATCCCGGGACAGAAATTCACCCCTCCACTTT,CASSLAPSRDRNSPLHF,TRBD1,TRBV7-9,TRBJ1-6,few
TGTGCCAGCAGCTTGGTGGCGGGAGGGCCAAATGAGCAGTTCTTC,CASSLVAGGPNEQFF,TRBD2,TRBV7-9,TRBJ2-1,NA
TGTGCCAGCAGTTTAGCTGGGCAGGGCACTGAAGCTTTCTTT,CASSLAGQGTEAFF,NA,TRBV28,TRBJ1-1,NA
TGTGCCAGCGGAGGGACAGTGAACACCGGGGAGCTGTTTTTT,CASGGTVNTGELFF,NA,TRBV7-8,TRBJ2-2,NA
TGTGCCAGCTCCCACCAACCTAGTCAAGAGACCCAGTACTTC,CASSHQPSQETQYF,NA,TRBV18,TRBJ2-5,NA
TGTGCCAGCAGCTTAGAGGCCACAGGGCGCGGTCAGCCCCAGCATTTT,CASSLEATGRGQPQHF,NA,TRBV7-9,TRBJ1-5,NA
TGTGCCAGTAGTATGGGAACGGGGAATCAGCCCCAGCATTTT,CASSMGTGNQPQHF,NA,TRBV19,TRBJ1-5,few
TGTGCCAGCAGTGAACGACAGGGGCATTTCTACGAGCAGTACTTC,CASSERQGHFYEQYF,TRBD1,TRBV2,TRBJ2-7,NA
TGTGCCTGGGCGTCGGGAGGGCTGGCCACTGAAGCTTTCTTT,CAWASGGLATEAFF,NA,TRBV30,TRBJ1-1,few
TGCGCCAGCAGCCAAGAACAGAGCACAGATACGCAGTATTTT,CASSQEQSTDTQYF,NA,TRBV4-3,TRBJ2-3,NA
TGCGCCAGCAGCTTGACCGGGGGCCGGACAGGGGCCTACGAGCAGTACTTC,CASSLTGGRTGAYEQYF,TRBD1,TRBV5-1,TRBJ2-7,once
TGCGCCAGCAGCTTAGCGGGAGGTGCGGGCACCGGGGAGCTGTTTTTT,CASSLAGGAGTGELFF,TRBD2,TRBV5-1,TRBJ2-2,NA
TGTGCCAGCAGCTTGGGACAGGGGTTCGAGCAGTACTTC,CASSLGQGFEQYF,TRBD1,TRBV7-8,TRBJ2-7,NA
TGTGCCAGCTCACGCGCTCCTAGCGGCACAGATACGCAGTATTTT,CASSRAPSGTDTQYF,NA,TRBV18,TRBJ2-3,NA
TGTGCCAGCAGTTACGGGACTCTTCGTTACTTC,CASSYGTLRYF,NA,TRBV6-5,TRBJ2-7,NA
TGCGCCAGCAGGCCGCACCCCGAGGGCTATGGCTACACCTTC,CASRPHPEGYGYTF,NA,TRBV5-1,TRBJ1-2,NA
TGCGCCAGCCAGGTATCAACTAATGAAAAACTGTTTTTT,CASQVSTNEKLFF,NA,TRBV5-1,TRBJ1-4,once